One sample yielded the 8 T cell receptor beta chains listed below, sequenced in a study of T cell responses to AZD1222 COVID-19 vaccine. Using immunoSEQ multiplex PCR, the repertoire was profiled, and TCRdb retains in-frame clones only, with some absent. The table has roughly 140,000 clones, around 91% seen once. The sequences come from peripheral blood, collected on day 0 of AZD1222 vaccination. The receptors shown here come from an adult in good health.

The chain is built from TRBV2 and TRBJ1-2; the D is unclear. Trimming removed 6 bases at V and 4 bases at J, with 6 bases between. The CDR3 spans 11 residues. CDR1 is SNHLY and CDR2 is FYNNEI in the germline V gene. CDR3 bases: TGTGCCAGCAGGGAACCCTATGGCTACACCTTC. Translated: CASREPYGYTF.

The chain couples TRBV7-9 to TRBJ2-5; D is undetermined. Trimming stripped 1 base from V and 3 bases from J, with 12 bases between. Germline-derived CDR1 and CDR2 are SEHNR and FQNEAQ (reference sequence). The CDR3 spans 15 residues. Here the CDR3 DNA reads TGTGCCAGCAGCTTAGGTGGACGGCAAGAAGAGACCCAGTACTTC. It codes for CASSLGGRQEETQYF. The complete variable domain, with remaining parts taken from reference TRBV7-9 and TRBJ2-5, reads DTGVSQNPRHKITKRGQNVTFRCDPISEHNRLYWYRQTLGQGPEFLTYFQNEAQLEKSRLLSDRFSAERPKGSFSTLEIQRTEQGDSAMYLCASSLGGRQEETQYFGPGTRLLVL.

CDR3: CASSESLPDTQYF. The CDR3 DNA sequence: TGTGCCAGCAGTGAATCCCTACCAGATACGCAGTATTTT. The chain recombines TRBV2 with TRBJ2-3; D not certain. This CDR3 region has 13 residues. Looked up from germline, CDR1 is SNHLY and CDR2 is FYNNEI. V was shortened by 2 bases and J by 4 bases, with 7 bases between the two germline ends.

The CDR3 loop is CASSQVSEGSSYNSPLHF. The CDR3, as DNA: TGTGCCAGCAGCCAAGTGTCGGAGGGGTCTTCCTATAATTCACCCCTCCACTTT. This chain joins TRBV3-1 (or the pseudogene TRBV3-2) and TRBJ1-6; a possible D gene is TRBD1 (5 bases). This CDR3 region has 18 residues. Trimming took 1 base from V and 1 from J, leaving 14 bases between them. CDR1 and CDR2 (germline): LGHDT, YNNKEL (reference sequence).

The chain carries TRBV5-1 and TRBJ1-1, with D possibly TRBD1 on 5 matching bases. This CDR3 is built from 12 residues. Per germline, CDR1 SGHRS and CDR2 YFSETQ. The germline V and J ends were trimmed by 2 bases and 5 bases, with 7 bases remaining between them. The CDR3 DNA is TGCGCCAGCAGCTTTCAGGGAACTGAAGCTTTCTTT. It yields the protein CASSFQGTEAFF. Variable domain in full (rest from reference TRBV5-1 and TRBJ1-1): KAGVTQTPRYLIKTRGQQVTLSCSPISGHRSVSWYQQTPGQGLQFLFEYFSETQRNKGNFPGRFSGRQFSNSRSEMNVSTLELGDSALYLCASSFQGTEAFFGQGTRLTVV.

As DNA, the CDR3 is TGTGCCAGCAGCTTGGGGGACAGGCGGCAGACCCAGTACTTC. This sequence encodes CASSLGDRRQTQYF. The chain joins TRBV7-2 to TRBJ2-5; 8 nucleotides match TRBD1. The germline CDR1 and CDR2 sequences are SGHTA and FQGNSA. V shed 3 bases, J shed 6 bases, and the junction held 6 bases outside the gene matches. The length of the CDR3 is 14 residues.

This sequence joins TRBV27 and TRBJ2-7; D is unresolved. The CDR3 is 14 amino acids. V lost 10 bases and J 3 bases, leaving 19 bases between the germline ends. Looked up from germline, CDR1 is MNHEY and CDR2 is SMNVEV (reference sequence). CDR3 amino acids: CATSPNFQFYEQYF. In DNA, the CDR3 is TGTGCCACCTCTCCGAACTTTCAATTCTACGAGCAGTACTTC.

The rearrangement links TRBV4-3 to TRBJ1-2, with 10 bases that match TRBD1. Germline V gene lookup returns CDR1 LGHNA and CDR2 YSLEER. The CDR3 has 15 amino acids. V shed 2 bases and J 3 bases; nucleotides not matched to a gene: 3. CDR3 nucleotides: TGCGCCAGCAGCCAATCGACAGGGGGCGACTATGGCTACACCTTC. Protein sequence: CASSQSTGGDYGYTF.